These T cell receptor beta chains were read from a single sample in a study of T-cell memory formation after mild COVID-19. TCRdb re-derived calls from the 5' RACE reads in MiXCR, one entry per CDR3 protein. The table shows about 180,000 distinct CDR3 sequences, with 18% occurring only once. What was sequenced was PBMCs or a T cell subset sorted from them (not recorded which). The receptors were gathered from a man between 18 and 35 years old who had mild COVID-19 (a few samples of this study predate the infection). Cell type and time point are not known. CDR3s include the opening cysteine and the closing phenylalanine or tryptophan. A D gene is named only where the DNA matches it firmly. The size entry is marked missing in some rows and otherwise reads once, few, many or a size class.

d_gene	v_gene	j_gene	abundance	CDR3nt	CDR3aa
TRBD1	TRBV2	TRBJ1-3	-	TGTGCCAGCAGGACAGGGTACTCTGGAAACACCATATATTTT	CASRTGYSGNTIYF
TRBD1	TRBV10-1	TRBJ2-3	-	TGCGCCAGCAGAATGGGACAGGGGGCATCAGATACGCAGTATTTT	CASRMGQGASDTQYF
-	TRBV7-3	TRBJ1-1	-	TGTGCCAGCAGCTTAATGAGCGAGGGAAGTACTTTCTTT	CASSLMSEGSTFF
-	TRBV7-2	TRBJ1-1	-	TGTGCCAGCAGCTCGGCGGCCCTCGACACTGAAGCTTTCTTT	CASSSAALDTEAFF
TRBD1	TRBV2	TRBJ1-1	few	TGTGCCAGCAGACGGACAGGGGTAACTGAAGCTTTCTTT	CASRRTGVTEAFF
-	TRBV12-5	TRBJ2-5	-	TGTGCTAGTGAAGGAGCAGGCCAAGAGACCCAGTACTTC	CASEGAGQETQYF
TRBD2	TRBV5-1	TRBJ2-3	few	TGCGCCAGCAGGACCGGGACTAGCGGGAGCACAGATACGCAGTATTTT	CASRTGTSGSTDTQYF
TRBD1	TRBV18	TRBJ1-5	-	TGTGCCAGCTCAGGACAGGGAGACGATCAGCCCCAGCATTTT	CASSGQGDDQPQHF
-	TRBV14	TRBJ2-1	few	TGTGCCAGCAGCCAAGATTGGGGCAGATACTACAATGAGCAGTTCTTC	CASSQDWGRYYNEQFF
-	TRBV7-8	TRBJ1-2	-	TGTGCCAGCAGCCTAACACCCCTCTATGGCTACACCTTC	CASSLTPLYGYTF
-	TRBV29-1	TRBJ2-3	few	TGCAGCGTTCACTCCGGGACTAGCACAGATACGCAGTATTTT	CSVHSGTSTDTQYF
-	TRBV7-2	TRBJ1-2	-	TGTGCCAGCAGCCCCGGGGGGGATAACTATGGCTACACCTTC	CASSPGGDNYGYTF
TRBD2	TRBV2	TRBJ2-5	-	TGTGCCAGCACCCGCGGGGGGCAAGAGACCCAGTACTTC	CASTRGGQETQYF
TRBD1	TRBV12-3/TRBV12-4	TRBJ1-6	few	TGTGCCAGCAGCCCCGGACAGGGGGCACCCCTCCACTTT	CASSPGQGAPLHF
TRBD1	TRBV19	TRBJ1-1	few	TGTGCCAGTAGTATAATGGGACAGGGGGGCACTGAAGCTTTCTTT	CASSIMGQGGTEAFF
-	TRBV20-1	TRBJ2-5	few	TGCAGTGCAGGGTTCGAATCGAGGGAGACCCAGTACTTC	CSAGFESRETQYF
-	TRBV20-1	TRBJ1-1	few	TGCAGTGCTCCCGCGGGGGGGGGAACTGAAGCTTTCTTT	CSAPAGGGTEAFF
-	TRBV7-9	TRBJ1-2	-	TGTGCCAGCACCGGTGGGGCTCCCGGAAACTATGGCTACACCTTC	CASTGGAPGNYGYTF
TRBD1	TRBV27	TRBJ1-2	-	TGTGCCAGCAGCCCCCTGGACAGGTTGACCGGCTACACCTTC	CASSPLDRLTGYTF
TRBD1	TRBV12-3/TRBV12-4	TRBJ1-1	-	TGTGCCAGCAGTAGTAGGGACAGGTGGAACACTGAAGCTTTCTTT	CASSSRDRWNTEAFF
-	TRBV4-1	TRBJ2-1	-	TGCGCCAGCAGCCAAGTTGGGGCTCGGCAGTTCTTC	CASSQVGARQFF
-	TRBV7-6	TRBJ2-2	few	TGTGCCAGCAGCCCTTTGGAGACCGGGGAGCTGTTTTTT	CASSPLETGELFF
-	TRBV4-3	TRBJ1-4	-	TGCGCCAGCAGCACCTCGACAGCCTTGGATGAAAAACTGTTTTTT	CASSTSTALDEKLFF
-	TRBV11-2	TRBJ1-1	few	TGTGCCAGCAGCTTAGAGGGGTTCACTGAAGCTTTCTTT	CASSLEGFTEAFF
TRBD2	TRBV4-2	TRBJ2-5	-	TGTGCCAGCAGCCTTACCGGGACTAGCGGCGAGACCCAGTACTTC	CASSLTGTSGETQYF
-	TRBV3-1	TRBJ1-1	-	TGTGCCAGCAGCCAAGTTTATCCAGACACTGAAGCTTTCTTT	CASSQVYPDTEAFF
-	TRBV5-1	TRBJ2-3	-	TGCGCCAGCAGTGCGTGGGGGGTTGCTGCAGATACGCAGTATTTT	CASSAWGVAADTQYF
-	TRBV20-1	TRBJ2-5	-	TGCAGTGCCCCACGGTTCGAGGGTTCGCAAGAGACCCAGTACTTC	CSAPRFEGSQETQYF
-	TRBV5-1	TRBJ2-7	-	TGCGCCAGTACAAGAAGCAGGGGACACGAGCAGTACTTC	CASTRSRGHEQYF
-	TRBV7-2	TRBJ2-3	-	TGTGCCAGCAGCTTTCAGATCTCACGGGGGTGGGATACGCAGTATTTT	CASSFQISRGWDTQYF
-	TRBV4-1	TRBJ2-1	many	TGCGCCAGCAGCCACGAACCGACAGGATCGCGGGGGCTTGGGCAGTTCTTC	CASSHEPTGSRGLGQFF
-	TRBV6-1	TRBJ1-5	few	TGTGCCAGCAGCCCCGGGGAATATCAGCCCCAGCATTTT	CASSPGEYQPQHF
TRBD2	TRBV20-1	TRBJ2-7	few	TGCAGTGCTAGAGCCGGCGGGGGGGGAGTCCACGAGCAGTACTTC	CSARAGGGGVHEQYF
TRBD1	TRBV20-1	TRBJ1-5	-	TGCAGTACCTCAGGGGGTGGTAGCAATCAGCCCCAGCATTTT	CSTSGGGSNQPQHF
-	TRBV6-5	TRBJ1-6	-	TGTGCCAGCAGTTACTCGCCCACGGTTAATTCACCCCTCCACTTT	CASSYSPTVNSPLHF
TRBD1	TRBV7-6	TRBJ2-1	few	TGTGCCAGCAGCCCACGGACAGGGGGTGCTCCGGGTGAGCAGTTCTTC	CASSPRTGGAPGEQFF
-	TRBV7-9	TRBJ2-5	-	TGTGCCAGCAGCTCGCAAAGAACTGTCGGAGATGAAGAGACCCAGTACTTC	CASSSQRTVGDEETQYF
-	TRBV20-1	TRBJ1-6	-	TGCAGTGCTAGAGATGGGGGGGCCGGCTCCTATAATTCACCCCTCCACTTT	CSARDGGAGSYNSPLHF
TRBD1	TRBV5-6	TRBJ2-6	few	TGTGCCAGCCATTACGCCGGGACAGGAGATTCTGGGGCCAACGTCCTGACTTTC	CASHYAGTGDSGANVLTF
-	TRBV30	TRBJ1-1	few	TGTGCCTGGATTTCCCGTTTAAGGTCTGAAGCTTTCTTT	CAWISRLRSEAFF
-	TRBV9	TRBJ2-5	-	TGTGCCAGCAGCGTAGAGACAGGTCCGGGGGAGACCCAGTACTTC	CASSVETGPGETQYF
TRBD1	TRBV5-4	TRBJ1-3	-	TGTGCCAGCAGCAACAGGACAGGATCTGGAAACACCATATATTTT	CASSNRTGSGNTIYF
-	TRBV7-2	TRBJ1-6	-	TGTGCCAGCAGCCCCCGGGCGGGAGACCTTTCACCCCTCCACTTT	CASSPRAGDLSPLHF
-	TRBV12-3/TRBV12-4	TRBJ1-5	-	TGTGCCAGCAGTTTCGAGGGTACAGGTCAGCCCCAGCATTTT	CASSFEGTGQPQHF
-	TRBV28	TRBJ1-1	-	TGTGCCAGCAGCCCGCGTGGGTACAGGGCAAACACTGAAGCTTTCTTT	CASSPRGYRANTEAFF
-	TRBV6-5	TRBJ1-2	-	TGTGCCAGCAGGGGGCTCGGCTACACCTTC	CASRGLGYTF
TRBD1	TRBV6-6	TRBJ1-2	few	TGTGCCAGCAGTTACACGGGACAGGGGAATGGTGGCTACACCTTC	CASSYTGQGNGGYTF
-	TRBV11-1	TRBJ1-1	-	TGTGCCAGCAGCTTATACGGGCCATCGGAAGCTTTCTTT	CASSLYGPSEAFF
TRBD2	TRBV5-1	TRBJ2-1	few	TGCGCCAGCAGCTTTCCGGGGGGGTCCTACAATGAGCAGTTCTTC	CASSFPGGSYNEQFF
-	TRBV7-2	TRBJ2-2	few	TGTGCCAGCAGCTTATCACGGCTGGAGAAGCTGTTTTTT	CASSLSRLEKLFF
-	TRBV29-1	TRBJ1-1	few	TGCAGCGTTGCCCCGCGGGGGTTGAACACTGAAGCTTTCTTT	CSVAPRGLNTEAFF
TRBD2	TRBV5-1	TRBJ2-4	-	TGCGCCAGCAGCCCCGACCCCGGGACTAGCGAAGGCATTCAGTACTTC	CASSPDPGTSEGIQYF
TRBD1	TRBV5-1	TRBJ2-3	-	TGCGCCAGCAGGGCCGGGACAGTGGGCACAGATACGCAGTATTTT	CASRAGTVGTDTQYF
-	TRBV7-2	TRBJ1-5	few	TGTGCCAGCAGCTTCAGGGCTTATAGCAATCAGCCCCAGCATTTT	CASSFRAYSNQPQHF
-	TRBV10-3	TRBJ1-2	-	TGTGCCATCAGTGAGGTCGGGGGTTATGGCTACACCTTC	CAISEVGGYGYTF